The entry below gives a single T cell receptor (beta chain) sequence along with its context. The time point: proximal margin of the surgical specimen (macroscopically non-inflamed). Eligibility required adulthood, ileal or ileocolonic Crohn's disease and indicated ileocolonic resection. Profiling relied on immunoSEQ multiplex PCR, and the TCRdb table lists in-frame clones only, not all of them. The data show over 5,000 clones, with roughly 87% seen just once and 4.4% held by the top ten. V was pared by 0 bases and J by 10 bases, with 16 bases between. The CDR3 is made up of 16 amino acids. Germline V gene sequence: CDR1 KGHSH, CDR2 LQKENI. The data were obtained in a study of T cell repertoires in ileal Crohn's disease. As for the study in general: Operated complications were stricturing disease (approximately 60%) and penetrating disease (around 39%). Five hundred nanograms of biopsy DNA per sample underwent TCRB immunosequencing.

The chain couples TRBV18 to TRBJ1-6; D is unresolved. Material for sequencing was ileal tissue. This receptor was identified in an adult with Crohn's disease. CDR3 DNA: TGTGCCAGCTCACCACCTAATCTGGGAATCAGATCACCCCTCCACTTT. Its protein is CASSPPNLGIRSPLHF.